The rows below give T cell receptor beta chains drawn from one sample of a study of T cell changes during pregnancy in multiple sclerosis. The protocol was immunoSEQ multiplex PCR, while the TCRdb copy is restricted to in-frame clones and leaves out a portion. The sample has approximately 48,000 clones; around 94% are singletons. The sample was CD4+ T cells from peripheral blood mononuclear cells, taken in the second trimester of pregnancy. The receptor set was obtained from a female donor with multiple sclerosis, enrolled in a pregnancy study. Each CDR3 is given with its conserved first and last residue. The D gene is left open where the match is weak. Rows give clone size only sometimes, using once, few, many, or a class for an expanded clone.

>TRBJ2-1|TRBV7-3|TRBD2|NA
CASSTSGTNSYNEQFF
TGTGCCAGCAGCACCTCCGGGACTAACTCCTACAATGAGCAGTTCTTC
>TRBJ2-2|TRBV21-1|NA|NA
CASSLRQGPSTGELFF
TGTGCCAGCAGCTTACGACAGGGGCCCTCCACCGGGGAGCTGTTTTTT
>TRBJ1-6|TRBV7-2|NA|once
CASSLWEAGSPPLHF
TGTGCCAGCAGCTTATGGGAGGCAGGGTCGCCACCCCTCCACTTT
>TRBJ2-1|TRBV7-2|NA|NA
CASSSHRDVQFF
TGTGCCAGCAGCTCCCACAGGGATGTGCAGTTCTTC
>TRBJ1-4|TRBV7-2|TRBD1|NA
CASSTQTGPNEKLFF
TGTGCCAGCAGCACCCAGACAGGGCCTAATGAAAAACTGTTTTTT
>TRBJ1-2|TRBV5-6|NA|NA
CASKIQGGDGYTF
TGTGCCAGCAAGATCCAGGGTGGCGATGGCTACACCTTC
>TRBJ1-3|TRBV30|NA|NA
CAHQASSGNTIYF
TGTGCACACCAGGCGTCCTCTGGAAACACCATATATTTT
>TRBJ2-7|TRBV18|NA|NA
CASSPKTGWSEQYF
TGTGCCAGCTCACCCAAGACAGGTTGGAGCGAGCAGTACTTC
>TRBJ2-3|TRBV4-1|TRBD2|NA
CASSQAEQAGAAYTQYF
TGCGCCAGCAGCCAAGCAGAACAAGCGGGGGCTGCGTATACGCAGTATTTT
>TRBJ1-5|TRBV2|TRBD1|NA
CASSRGQGVQPQHF
TGTGCCAGCAGTAGAGGACAGGGGGTTCAGCCCCAGCATTTT
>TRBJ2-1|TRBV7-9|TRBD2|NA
CASSLAAVAGGWYTEQFF
TGTGCCAGCAGCTTAGCGGCGGTAGCGGGGGGGTGGTACACTGAGCAGTTCTTC
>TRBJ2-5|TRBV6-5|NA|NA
CASSYTTVPQETQYF
TGTGCCAGCAGTTACACCACAGTACCCCAAGAGACCCAGTACTTC
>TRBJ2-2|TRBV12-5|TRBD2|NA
CASGRGGANTGELFF
TGTGCTAGTGGGCGGGGGGGGGCAAACACCGGGGAGCTGTTTTTT
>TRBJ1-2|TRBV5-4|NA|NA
CASSQGGLNYGYTF
TGTGCCAGCAGCCAGGGAGGGTTGAACTATGGCTACACCTTC
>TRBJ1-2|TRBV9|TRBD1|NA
CASSGQGVYGYTF
TGTGCCAGCAGCGGACAGGGCGTCTATGGCTACACCTTC
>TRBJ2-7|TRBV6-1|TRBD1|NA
CATLQTGAGEQYF
TGTGCCACCCTACAGACAGGGGCGGGCGAGCAGTACTTC
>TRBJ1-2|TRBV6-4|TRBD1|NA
CASRPTGTSYGYTF
TGTGCCAGCAGACCGACAGGGACATCCTATGGCTACACCTTC
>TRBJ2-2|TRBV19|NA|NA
CASSSLRGITGELFF
TGTGCCAGTAGTTCTTTGCGGGGCATCACCGGGGAGCTGTTTTTT
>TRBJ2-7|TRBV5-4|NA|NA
CASTNPRDSTYEQYF
TGTGCCAGCACCAATCCCAGGGACTCCACCTACGAGCAGTACTTC
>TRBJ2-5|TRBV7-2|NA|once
CASSLVRDRETQYF
TGTGCCAGCAGCTTAGTCAGGGATCGGGAGACCCAGTACTTC
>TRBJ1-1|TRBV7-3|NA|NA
CASSLEWTRMNTEAFF
TGTGCCAGCAGCTTGGAGTGGACACGCATGAACACTGAAGCTTTCTTT
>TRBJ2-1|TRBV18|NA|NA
CASSLHLFDEQFF
TGTGCCAGCTCACTACACCTCTTCGATGAGCAGTTCTTC
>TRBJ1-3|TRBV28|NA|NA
CASSLIRVSSGNTIYF
TGTGCCAGCAGTTTAATTAGAGTAAGCTCTGGAAACACCATATATTTT
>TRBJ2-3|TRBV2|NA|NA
CASSAQGTTDTQYF
TGTGCCAGCAGTGCGCAGGGGACCACAGATACGCAGTATTTT
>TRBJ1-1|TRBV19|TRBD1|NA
CASSIDRGLWDTEAFF
TGTGCCAGTAGTATAGACAGGGGGCTCTGGGACACTGAAGCTTTCTTT
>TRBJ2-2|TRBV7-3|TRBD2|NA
CASSAITSGVITGELFF
TGTGCCAGCAGCGCCATAACTAGCGGGGTAATAACCGGGGAGCTGTTTTTT
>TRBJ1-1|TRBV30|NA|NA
CAWSLVTEAFF
TGTGCCTGGAGTCTAGTCACTGAAGCTTTCTTT
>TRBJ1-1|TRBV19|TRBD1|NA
CASSIDQETGRNTEAFF
TGTGCCAGTAGTATAGATCAGGAGACAGGGAGGAACACTGAAGCTTTCTTT
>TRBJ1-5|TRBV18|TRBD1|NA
CASSPLDRGQPQHF
TGTGCCAGCTCACCACTGGACAGGGGCCAGCCCCAGCATTTT
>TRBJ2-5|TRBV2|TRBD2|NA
CASSSGLGPGTQYF
TGTGCCAGCAGTTCGGGACTAGGGCCCGGGACCCAGTACTTC
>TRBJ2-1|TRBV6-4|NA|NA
CASSENGDSYNEQFF
TGTGCCAGCAGTGAGAACGGGGACTCCTACAATGAGCAGTTCTTC
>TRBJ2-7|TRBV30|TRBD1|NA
CASRDRGFHEQYF
TGTGCCTCCCGGGACAGGGGGTTTCACGAGCAGTACTTC
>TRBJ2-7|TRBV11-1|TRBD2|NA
CASSTRTSGSYEQYF
TGTGCCAGCAGCACCCGGACTAGCGGCTCCTACGAGCAGTACTTC
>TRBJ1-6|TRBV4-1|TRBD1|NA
CASSQGDRGNSPLHF
TGCGCCAGCAGCCAGGGGGACAGGGGAAATTCACCCCTCCACTTT
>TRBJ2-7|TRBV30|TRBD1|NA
CAWSVGGSSYEQYF
TGTGCCTGGAGTGTAGGGGGCAGCTCCTACGAGCAGTACTTC
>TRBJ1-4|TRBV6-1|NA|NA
CASSERWEGEKLFF
TGTGCCAGCAGTGAAAGATGGGAGGGGGAAAAACTGTTTTTT
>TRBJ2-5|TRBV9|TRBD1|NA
CASSVSSGQGAQETQYF
TGTGCCAGCAGCGTGTCGTCGGGGCAGGGGGCCCAAGAGACCCAGTACTTC
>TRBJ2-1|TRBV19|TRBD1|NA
CASRGQGSYNEQFF
TGTGCCAGTAGGGGACAGGGCTCCTACAATGAGCAGTTCTTC
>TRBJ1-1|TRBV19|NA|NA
CASSIWRGEAFF
TGTGCCAGTAGTATTTGGAGGGGCGAAGCTTTCTTT
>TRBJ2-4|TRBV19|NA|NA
CASSIIQGVAKNIQYF
TGTGCCAGTAGTATAATACAGGGCGTAGCCAAAAACATTCAGTACTTC
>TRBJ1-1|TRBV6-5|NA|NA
CASWRRMNTEAFF
TGTGCCAGCTGGAGACGGATGAACACTGAAGCTTTCTTT
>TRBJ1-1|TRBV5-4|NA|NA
CASSPLGGDTEAFF
TGTGCCAGCAGCCCGCTGGGAGGGGACACTGAAGCTTTCTTT
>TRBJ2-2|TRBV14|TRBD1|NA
CASSRRGTGGTGELFF
TGTGCCAGCAGCCGCCGGGGGACAGGGGGAACCGGGGAGCTGTTTTTT
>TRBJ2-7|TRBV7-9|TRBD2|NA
CASSPFGGVSYEQYF
TGTGCCAGCAGCCCTTTCGGGGGGGTCTCCTACGAGCAGTACTTC
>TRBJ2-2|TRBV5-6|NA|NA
CASSRRQAWGGELFF
TGTGCCAGCAGCCGTAGACAGGCTTGGGGCGGGGAGCTGTTTTTT
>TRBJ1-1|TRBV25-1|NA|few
CASSAGQTEAFF
TGTGCCAGCAGTGCAGGACAGACTGAAGCTTTCTTT
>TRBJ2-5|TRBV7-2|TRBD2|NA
CASSQQGLAGAAQYF
TGTGCCAGCAGCCAACAAGGTCTAGCGGGGGCGGCCCAGTACTTC
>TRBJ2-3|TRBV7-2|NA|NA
CASSPRANLATQYF
TGTGCCAGCAGCCCCAGGGCTAATCTTGCTACGCAGTATTTT
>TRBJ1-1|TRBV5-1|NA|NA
CASRGQVAEAFF
TGCGCCAGCAGGGGGCAAGTCGCTGAAGCTTTCTTT
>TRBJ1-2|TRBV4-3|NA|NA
CASSQDHGGGYGYTF
TGCGCCAGCAGCCAAGATCACGGGGGTGGCTATGGCTACACCTTC
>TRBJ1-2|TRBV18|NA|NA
CASSRAPTLANYGYTF
TGTGCCAGCTCGAGGGCCCCGACCCTCGCTAACTATGGCTACACCTTC
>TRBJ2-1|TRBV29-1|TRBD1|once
CSAAGGRIDEQFF
TGCAGCGCCGCAGGGGGCCGTATCGATGAGCAGTTCTTC
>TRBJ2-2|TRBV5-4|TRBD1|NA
CASTKIGQGYTGELFF
TGTGCCAGCACCAAAATTGGACAGGGATACACCGGGGAGCTGTTTTTT
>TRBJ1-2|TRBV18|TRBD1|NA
CASSIGTGDGYTF
TGTGCCAGCTCAATCGGGACAGGGGATGGCTACACCTTC
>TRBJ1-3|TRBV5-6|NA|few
CASSQNGGSSGNTIYF
TGTGCCAGCAGCCAAAACGGAGGCTCCTCTGGAAACACCATATATTTT
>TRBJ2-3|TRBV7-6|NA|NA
CASSLELTDTQYF
TGTGCCAGCAGCTTAGAGCTAACAGATACGCAGTATTTT
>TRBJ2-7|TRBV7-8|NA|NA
CASSSPLGGYEQYF
TGTGCCAGCAGCTCCCCCCTCGGCGGCTACGAGCAGTACTTC